This is a list of T cell receptor beta chains from one sample in a study of shared clonotypes between healthy human individuals. The protocol was immunoSEQ multiplex PCR, while the TCRdb copy is restricted to in-frame clones and leaves out a portion. The sample shows some 2,000,000 clones, approximately 94% of them seen only once. The sample taken for sequencing was naive CD8+ T cells sorted from blood. All receptors come from a man aged 18 to 29 in good health. The CDR3 runs from the conserved cysteine through the conserved F or W. The order of the fields is V gene, D gene, clone size, J gene, CDR3 protein, CDR3 DNA. D genes are given only for firm matches. Only part of the rows carry a size: once, few, many, or a class if the clone is expanded.

v_gene: TRBV27; d_gene: TRBD2; abundance: .; j_gene: TRBJ2-1; CDR3aa: CASSLGTSGGFEQFF; CDR3nt: TGTGCCAGCAGTTTAGGGACTAGCGGGGGGTTTGAGCAGTTCTTC
v_gene: TRBV7-2; d_gene: TRBD1; abundance: .; j_gene: TRBJ2-1; CDR3aa: CASSRPKDRDNNEQFF; CDR3nt: TGTGCCAGCAGCAGACCTAAGGACAGGGATAACAATGAGCAGTTCTTC
v_gene: TRBV11-2; d_gene: TRBD1; abundance: .; j_gene: TRBJ1-1; CDR3aa: CASSSGTGKGSTEAFF; CDR3nt: TGTGCCAGCAGCTCCGGGACAGGGAAGGGGAGTACTGAAGCTTTCTTT
v_gene: TRBV27; d_gene: .; abundance: .; j_gene: TRBJ1-6; CDR3aa: CASSETGGDSPLHF; CDR3nt: TGTGCCAGCAGTGAGACAGGAGGGGATTCACCCCTCCACTTT
v_gene: TRBV7-9; d_gene: TRBD1; abundance: .; j_gene: TRBJ1-2; CDR3aa: CASSYGPGTGNYGYTF; CDR3nt: TGTGCCAGCAGCTATGGACCCGGGACAGGGAACTATGGCTACACCTTC
v_gene: TRBV27; d_gene: .; abundance: .; j_gene: TRBJ2-3; CDR3aa: CASLGQGYGTDTQYF; CDR3nt: TGTGCCAGCCTGGGGCAGGGGTACGGCACAGATACGCAGTATTTT
v_gene: TRBV7-9; d_gene: .; abundance: .; j_gene: TRBJ2-7; CDR3aa: CASGDGVEQYF; CDR3nt: TGTGCCAGCGGGGACGGCGTCGAGCAGTACTTC
v_gene: TRBV18; d_gene: .; abundance: .; j_gene: TRBJ2-7; CDR3aa: CASSPTTPYEQYF; CDR3nt: TGTGCCAGCTCCCCAACGACCCCCTACGAGCAGTACTTC
v_gene: TRBV5-6; d_gene: .; abundance: .; j_gene: TRBJ1-5; CDR3aa: CASSFGGDSNQPQHF; CDR3nt: TGTGCCAGCAGTTTTGGCGGGGATAGCAATCAGCCCCAGCATTTT
v_gene: TRBV13; d_gene: .; abundance: .; j_gene: TRBJ2-7; CDR3aa: CASSFRTPSSEQYF; CDR3nt: TGTGCCAGCAGCTTCAGGACACCTTCGTCCGAGCAGTACTTC
v_gene: TRBV6-1; d_gene: .; abundance: .; j_gene: TRBJ1-1; CDR3aa: CASSRAGNTEAFF; CDR3nt: TGTGCCAGCAGTCGGGCCGGAAACACTGAAGCTTTCTTT
v_gene: TRBV9; d_gene: .; abundance: once; j_gene: TRBJ2-7; CDR3aa: CASSVGSSSYEQYF; CDR3nt: TGTGCCAGCAGCGTAGGTAGTTCCTCCTACGAGCAGTACTTC
v_gene: TRBV27; d_gene: .; abundance: .; j_gene: TRBJ1-4; CDR3aa: CASSLSGHNNEKLFF; CDR3nt: TGTGCCAGCAGTTTATCGGGACATAATAATGAAAAACTGTTTTTT
v_gene: TRBV6-5; d_gene: .; abundance: .; j_gene: TRBJ2-7; CDR3aa: CASTVGGSYEQYF; CDR3nt: TGTGCCAGCACCGTAGGGGGCTCCTACGAGCAGTACTTC
v_gene: TRBV9; d_gene: TRBD2; abundance: .; j_gene: TRBJ2-1; CDR3aa: CASSPPTSGGNEQFF; CDR3nt: TGTGCCAGCAGCCCTCCTACTAGCGGGGGAAATGAGCAGTTCTTC
v_gene: TRBV29-1; d_gene: .; abundance: .; j_gene: TRBJ2-3; CDR3aa: CSVDFQPGWGTDTQYF; CDR3nt: TGCAGCGTTGACTTTCAGCCAGGGTGGGGCACAGATACGCAGTATTTT
v_gene: TRBV9; d_gene: .; abundance: .; j_gene: TRBJ1-5; CDR3aa: CASSLSGYSNQPQHF; CDR3nt: TGTGCCAGCAGCCTTAGCGGGTATAGCAATCAGCCCCAGCATTTT
v_gene: TRBV7-9; d_gene: TRBD2; abundance: .; j_gene: TRBJ2-5; CDR3aa: CASSLGGLDKNF; CDR3nt: TGTGCCAGCAGCTTAGGGGGACTAGATAAGAACTTC
v_gene: TRBV10-2; d_gene: TRBD1; abundance: once; j_gene: TRBJ1-6; CDR3aa: CASSPGQGTSPLHF; CDR3nt: TGCGCCAGCAGCCCGGGACAGGGGACTTCACCCCTCCACTTT
v_gene: TRBV5-1; d_gene: .; abundance: .; j_gene: TRBJ2-1; CDR3aa: CASSLYLRGDNNEQFF; CDR3nt: TGCGCCAGCAGCTTATATCTCCGGGGGGACAACAATGAGCAGTTCTTC
v_gene: TRBV5-6; d_gene: .; abundance: .; j_gene: TRBJ1-5; CDR3aa: CASSATGSNQPQHF; CDR3nt: TGTGCCAGCAGTGCCACAGGTAGCAATCAGCCCCAGCATTTT
v_gene: TRBV2; d_gene: .; abundance: .; j_gene: TRBJ1-4; CDR3aa: CASSEFLATNEKLFF; CDR3nt: TGTGCCAGCAGTGAATTTCTCGCAACTAATGAAAAACTGTTTTTT
v_gene: TRBV7-9; d_gene: .; abundance: .; j_gene: TRBJ2-7; CDR3aa: CASSLEFSTTYEQYF; CDR3nt: TGTGCCAGCAGCTTAGAGTTTTCCACCACCTACGAGCAGTACTTC
v_gene: TRBV28; d_gene: TRBD1; abundance: .; j_gene: TRBJ2-1; CDR3aa: CASSQDREFRYNEQFF; CDR3nt: TGTGCCAGCAGCCAGGACAGGGAATTTCGCTACAATGAGCAGTTCTTC
v_gene: TRBV28; d_gene: .; abundance: once; j_gene: TRBJ1-5; CDR3aa: CASSGTDTIYSNQPQHF; CDR3nt: TGTGCCAGCAGTGGGACGGATACGATTTATAGCAATCAGCCCCAGCATTTT
v_gene: TRBV7-9; d_gene: TRBD2; abundance: .; j_gene: TRBJ2-3; CDR3aa: CASSLLAVSADTQYF; CDR3nt: TGTGCCAGCAGCTTACTAGCGGTAAGCGCAGATACGCAGTATTTT
v_gene: TRBV4-3; d_gene: TRBD2; abundance: .; j_gene: TRBJ2-3; CDR3aa: CASSHLAGGLDTQYF; CDR3nt: TGCGCCAGCAGCCACCTAGCGGGGGGATTGGATACGCAGTATTTT